The 10 T cell receptor beta chains below come from one sample, sequenced in a study of OX40 agonist ivuxolimab in advanced cancers. Assay used: immunoSEQ multiplex PCR; TCRdb lists only in-frame clones, some missing. The sample shows around 69,000 clones, 80% to 90% of them seen only once. The source was CD4+ or CD8+ T cells sorted from blood, collected in a trial of the OX40 agonist ivuxolimab. The receptors were gathered from an adult with an advanced solid tumor such as melanoma, head and neck, liver or kidney cancer.

V and J are TRBV5-1 and TRBJ2-6; 7 nucleotides agree with TRBD2. With V trimmed by 3 bases and J by 1 base, 1 base remained unmatched. Germline loops: CDR1 SGHRS, CDR2 YFSETQ. The CDR3 loop spans 15 amino acids. CDR3 DNA sequence: TGCGCCAGCAGCTGGGAGGGGTCTGGGGCCAACGTCCTGACTTTC. Its translation: CASSWEGSGANVLTF.

The gene calls are TRBV28 and TRBJ2-7, with D hard to call. The length of the CDR3 is 11 residues. The V end lost 5 bases, the J end lost 7 bases, and 9 bases lay between the germline ends. The germline V gene encodes CDR1 MDHEN and CDR2 SYDVKM. The CDR3: CASSQTREQYF. CDR3 DNA sequence: TGTGCCAGCAGTCAGACCCGGGAGCAGTACTTC.

The chain recombines TRBV30 with TRBJ2-5, with TRBD1 as a possible D gene (5 bases). The germline CDR1 and CDR2 sequences are GTSNPN and SVGIG (reference sequence). The CDR3 is 12 residues long. Trimming took off 2 bases at V and 3 bases at J, with 7 bases between the two ends. CDR3 sequence: CAWSPREETQYF. The CDR3 DNA reads TGTGCCTGGAGTCCCAGGGAAGAGACCCAGTACTTC.

The rearrangement links TRBV19 to TRBJ2-1; D is uncertain. CDR1 LNHDA and CDR2 SQIVND come from the germline V gene (reference sequence). V dropped 5 bases and J dropped 0 bases, with 20 bases sitting between them. This CDR3 has 18 amino acids. The CDR3 loop reads CASSSLISSRSSYNEQFF. Here the CDR3 DNA reads TGTGCCAGTAGTTCCCTAATAAGTAGCAGGAGCTCCTACAATGAGCAGTTCTTC.

The V gene is TRBV27, the J gene TRBJ2-2; D may be TRBD2 (5 bases). The CDR3 totals 15 residues. Per the germline V gene, CDR1 is MNHEY and CDR2 is SMNVEV (reference sequence). Trimming took off 5 bases at V and 7 bases at J, with 17 bases between the two ends. The CDR3 is CASSPFSLAGGELFF. In DNA form, the CDR3 reads TGTGCCAGCAGTCCATTCTCGCTAGCTGGCGGGGAGCTGTTTTTT.

This chain uses TRBV19 with TRBJ2-7; 8 bases fit TRBD2. Losses at the gene ends were 3 bases for V and 3 bases for J; bases not matched to a gene: 4. This CDR3 has 14 residues. CDR1 and CDR2 from the germline V gene are LNHDA and SQIVND (reference sequence). CDR3 sequence (DNA): TGTGCCAGTAGTATGGTGGGACTAGGCTACGAGCAGTACTTC. Its protein is CASSMVGLGYEQYF. Drawing the rest from reference TRBV19 and TRBJ2-7, the complete variable domain is DGGITQSPKYLFRKEGQNVTLSCEQNLNHDAMYWYRQDPGQGLRLIYYSQIVNDFQKGDIAEGYSVSREKKESFPLTVTSAQKNPTAFYLCASSMVGLGYEQYFGPGTRLTVT.

This clone was seen more than once but under ten times. The sample has other DNA sequences that encode this CDR3 too. V is TRBV19 and J is TRBJ1-2; the D is unclear. The germline CDR1 and CDR2 sequences are LNHDA and SQIVND (reference sequence). This CDR3 has 12 residues. Trimming left V 2 bases short and J 5 bases short, with 6 bases between. For the CDR3, the DNA is TGTGCCAGTAGTATACCAGGTTATGGCTACACCTTC. This sequence encodes CASSIPGYGYTF.

This chain links TRBV7-3 with TRBJ1-2; a possible D gene is TRBD1 (5 bases). Between the trimmed V and J ends, which lost 5 bases and 4 bases, there was a span of 14 bases. Germline V CDR1 and CDR2: SGHTA, FQGTGA. This CDR3 contains 14 residues. Here the CDR3 DNA reads TGTGCCAGCAGCCCCCAGGGCCAACTCTATGGCTACACCTTC. As protein: CASSPQGQLYGYTF.

This rearrangement joins TRBV28 to TRBJ2-2; weak D call: TRBD1 (6 bases). V was pared by 8 bases and J by 2 bases, with 12 bases between. The CDR3 spans 14 residues. Germline CDR1 reads MDHEN; CDR2 reads SYDVKM. CDR3 loop: CASLPGQNTGELFF. CDR3 coding DNA: TGTGCCAGCCTCCCGGGACAAAACACCGGGGAGCTGTTTTTT.

The CDR3 region has the DNA TGTGCCAGCAACGGGGATGCGGAGACCCAGTACTTC. This translates into CASNGDAETQYF. The J gene is TRBJ2-5, the V gene TRBV2, with D possibly matching TRBD2 (5 bases). Trimming shortened V by 7 bases and J by 5 bases, and 11 bases separated the two germline ends. CDR3 length: 12 residues. The germline V gene has CDR1 SNHLY and CDR2 FYNNEI.